This TCR beta chain was obtained from a study of blood T cell repertoires in COVID-19 (TCRdb year 2020). In terms of the full investigation: Collaborator samples came from the United States, Italy and Spain and covered acute and convalescent phases of COVID-19. Where available, HLA class I and class II types were taken from metadata supplied by the sample provider and were not determined by assay-based typing. The prospective study material was composed of cDNA or gDNA derived from T cells, B-cell-depleted T cells, or PBMCs. Subjects who had been exposed to COVID-19, were actively infected with it, or had recovered from it provided the deeply sampled blood TCRbeta repertoires that made up the dataset. The samples were drawn from the first 160 participants of the ongoing ImmuneRACE study and from 1,254 subjects provided by 6 global collaborators. A freely available public database, intended as a resource for researchers studying the immune response to SARS-CoV-2, is where the repertoires were released. The sample metadata nearly always contained a de-identified subject ID, COVID-19 status, age in years and sex. What the research found in general, with its limitations: How much clinical and demographic metadata was included differed by source and by participant, and the metadata was provided uncurated.

One collaborating source in Seattle enrolled patients while the patients were actively infected and followed the patients over time throughout the course of disease. Collaborating institutions collected whole blood in K2EDTA tubes following their own protocols. For TCRbeta analysis, collaborators shipped samples in one of three forms: frozen whole blood, isolated PBMCs, or DNA extracted from either of those sample types. TCRbeta CDR3 regions were amplified from genomic DNA using the immunoSEQ Assay, a bias-controlled multiplex PCR. The study's own analysis went as follows. The number of nucleated cells in each sample was estimated from the amplification of reference gene primers within the assay. To quantify the absolute abundance of each unique TCRbeta CDR3 rearrangement, sequence reads were collapsed and filtered. For each sample, productive Simpson clonality was calculated by taking the square root of Simpson's diversity index across productive rearrangements. In TCRdb, the immuneACCESS table is reduced to in-frame sequences with V and J assigned. These tables do not hold every clone; where another copy was compared, an unresolved V gene accounts for under half, and the others remain unexplained. V and J calls and clone size are given by that table; D and trimming were obtained from the DNA. The sample profile shows 350,000 or so clones; roughly nine tenths of them were found once. 3% to 4% of the sample rests with the top ten.

V was cut back by 6 bases and J by 0 bases, leaving a gap of 8 bases between them. Counted from cysteine to phenylalanine, this CDR3 has 13 amino acids. Only the CDR3 DNA is retained, 39 bases long and in frame from the first base. CDR1 SGHTA and CDR2 FQGNSA were looked up in the germline V gene. On this clone itself: Its specific antigen is unknown. No much larger clone is present one base from it, and per-base qualities are unavailable.

Material for sequencing was peripheral blood. This TCR was sampled from a woman aged 55-69 years with COVID-19, enrolled during active disease. The sequence is built from TRBV7-2 and TRBJ1-1; the best D guess is TRBD1, with 5 bases matching. The CDR3 corresponds to CASRPGLNTEAFF. The bases are TGTGCCAGCAGGCCAGGGTTGAACACTGAAGCTTTCTTT. Where the CDR3 stops, the reference TRBV7-2 and TRBJ1-1 genes take over; the full variable domain is GAGVSQSPSNKVTEKGKDVELRCDPISGHTALYWYRQSLGQGLEFLIYFQGNSAPDKSGLPSDRFSAERTGGSVSTLTIQRTQQEDSAVYLCASRPGLNTEAFFGQGTRLTVV.